This T cell receptor (beta chain) emerged from a study of blood T cell repertoires in COVID-19. In the study overall: Samples came from the United States, Italy and Spain, spanning acute and convalescent COVID-19.

Profiled with immunoSEQ multiplex PCR; TCRdb holds only in-frame clones, not every one. The table includes around 64,000 clones, just over 85% detected once. Trimming left V 1 base short and J 6 bases short, with 12 bases between. This CDR3 has 15 amino acids. Per the germline V gene, CDR1 is LNHNV and CDR2 is YYDKDF (reference sequence). Sequenced sample: peripheral blood. The rearrangement joins TRBV15 to TRBJ1-4, with D uncertain. The TCR comes from a man between 45 and 60 years old with active COVID-19. CDR3 in amino acids: CATSRAGGLYEKLFF. DNA of the CDR3: TGTGCCACCAGCAGAGCGGGAGGACTCTATGAAAAACTGTTTTTT.